The T cell receptor beta chain under discussion was sequenced for a study of tumor and adjacent non-tumor tissue in lung cancer. The overall study: The cohort had under 15 adenocarcinoma, 2 squamous cell and 1 small cell patients. Each sample yielded around 4 million productive TCRbeta reads on average.

With 7 bases removed from V and 7 bases from J, the gap between germline ends came to 16 bases. Germline V gene data show CDR1 as DFQATT and CDR2 as SNEGSKA (reference sequence). The CDR3 length is 12 residues. The template was RNA from unsorted bulk tissue. TCRbeta libraries were built with three rounds of nested PCR, modified from ARM-PCR. TCRdb processed the multiplex PCR reads anew with MiXCR; each CDR3 protein has one entry. The sample lists approximately 68,000 distinct CDR3 sequences, around four fifths occurring once. This chain uses TRBV20-1 with TRBJ1-1; D unclear. Material: lung tumor tissue. This receptor was taken from a man aged 55 to 70 with non-small cell lung cancer. Written as DNA, the CDR3 is TGCAGTGTCGAGTCGGGTCGGAATGAAGCTTTCTTT. It translates to CSVESGRNEAFF.